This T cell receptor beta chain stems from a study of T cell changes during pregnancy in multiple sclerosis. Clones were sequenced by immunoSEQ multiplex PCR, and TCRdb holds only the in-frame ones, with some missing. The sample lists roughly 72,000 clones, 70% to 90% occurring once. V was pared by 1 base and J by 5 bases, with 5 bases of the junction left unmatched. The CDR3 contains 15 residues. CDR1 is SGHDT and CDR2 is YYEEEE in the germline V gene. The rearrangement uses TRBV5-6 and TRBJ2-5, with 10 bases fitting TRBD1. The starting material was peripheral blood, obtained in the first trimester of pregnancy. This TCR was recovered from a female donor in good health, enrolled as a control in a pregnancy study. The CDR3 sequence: CASSLRTGGQETQYF. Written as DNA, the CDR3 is TGTGCCAGCAGCTTGAGGACAGGGGGGCAGGAGACCCAGTACTTC.